This TCR beta chain was identified in a study of blood T cells in healthy people across ages. Broader study findings: Long-lived and aged donors differed, with more naive CD4+ cells and higher diversity in the long-lived.

In its sample, this clonotype was seen many times. Antigen unknown. A much more abundant neighbour one base away suggests this may be a read error. CDR3 length: 15 residues. Trimming at V came to 8 bases and at J to 7 bases, leaving 12 bases not matched to a gene. Then a second PCR, running roughly 7 to 11 cycles, was carried out with a sample-barcoded 5' primer and a J-beta primer mix. TCRdb fed the 5' RACE reads into MiXCR, producing one record per CDR3 protein. The sample shows approximately 1.5 million distinct CDR3 sequences, approximately 42% of them seen only once. Each donor gave 9.5 to 10 milliliters of peripheral blood. Per sample, at least 5 micrograms of total RNA were extracted.

This chain joins TRBV12-3 or TRBV12-4 and TRBJ2-7, with TRBD1 matching over 12 bases. Sequenced: blood. This receptor was obtained from a woman in her late teens or twenties in good health. In DNA, the CDR3 is TGTGCCAGCGGGACCCCGGGACAGGGGGCCAATGAGCAGTACTTC. It encodes CASGTPGQGANEQYF.